These 2 T cell receptor beta chains originate from one sample sequenced in a study of blood T cell repertoires in COVID-19. The assay was immunoSEQ multiplex PCR, and TCRdb's table has in-frame clones only and misses some. The sample records some 120,000 clones, approximately 84% being singletons. What was sequenced was peripheral blood. Receptors were obtained from a man between 65 and 85 years old with acute or convalescent COVID-19.

The chain recombines TRBV5-1 with TRBJ2-7; TRBD2 might be the D (7 bases). CDR3 length equals 17 residues. Germline CDR1 reads SGHRS; CDR2 reads YFSETQ. Between the trimmed V and J ends, which lost 5 bases and 3 bases, there was a span of 24 bases. CDR3 in DNA: TGCGCCAGCAGTCGGGGGCCGGGGGGACAAACAATCTACGAGCAGTACTTC. As protein: CASSRGPGGQTIYEQYF. The complete variable domain, with remaining parts taken from reference TRBV5-1 and TRBJ2-7, reads KAGVTQTPRYLIKTRGQQVTLSCSPISGHRSVSWYQQTPGQGLQFLFEYFSETQRNKGNFPGRFSGRQFSNSRSEMNVSTLELGDSALYLCASSRGPGGQTIYEQYFGPGTRLTVT.

This clone was recorded a few times. The rearrangement uses TRBV9 and TRBJ2-1, with D possibly matching TRBD1 (6 bases). The CDR3 is made up of 13 amino acids. The germline gives CDR1 SGDLS, CDR2 YYNGEE. V was shortened by 4 bases and J by 3 bases, with 8 bases between the two germline ends. The CDR3, as DNA: TGTGCCAGCAGCCGGGACAACTACAATGAGCAGTTCTTC. Its translation is CASSRDNYNEQFF. Drawing the rest from reference TRBV9 and TRBJ2-1, the complete variable domain is DSGVTQTPKHLITATGQRVTLRCSPRSGDLSVYWYQQSLDQGLQFLIQYYNGEERAKGNILERFSAQQFPDLHSELNLSSLELGDSALYFCASSRDNYNEQFFGPGTRLTVL.